The next 20 T cell receptor beta chains were all read from a single sample in a study of T cell repertoires in cytomegalovirus infection. MiXCR, applied by TCRdb to the reads, yields one record per CDR3 protein. In the table there are tens of thousands of distinct CDR3 sequences, roughly 21% of which are singletons. Their antigen targets remain unknown. The sample was CD8+ T cells from cultured PBMCs, taken from culture after CMV antigen stimulation. All receptors derive from a human donor in good health (CMV status not recorded). Some clones in this sample may be carry-over from other donors' samples.

In this sample, this clonotype turned up a few times. The V call is TRBV7-8, the J call TRBJ2-5, with D hard to call. The germline V gene has CDR1 SGHVS and CDR2 FQNEAQ. This CDR3 comprises 13 residues. The V end lost 3 bases, the J end lost 5 bases, and 10 bases lay between the germline ends. The CDR3 bases are TGTGCCAGCAGCTTCTTGGTTGTGGAGACCCAGTACTTC. As protein: CASSFLVVETQYF.

Many counts were recorded for this clonotype. The chain joins TRBV7-8 to TRBJ1-1; D is undetermined. Trimming removed 2 bases at V and 8 bases at J, with 12 bases between. Germline V gene sequence: CDR1 SGHVS, CDR2 FQNEAQ. The CDR3 loop spans 13 amino acids. Here the CDR3 DNA reads TGTGCCAGCAGCTTAATAGGGAGTAGCGAAGCTTTCTTT. It specifies CASSLIGSSEAFF.

This clonotype was seen many times. The rearrangement uses TRBV7-2 and TRBJ2-7, with D perhaps matching TRBD2 (6 bases). Per the germline V gene, CDR1 is SGHTA and CDR2 is FQGNSA. This CDR3 is built from 14 residues. Trimming took off 4 bases at V and 5 bases at J, with 15 bases between the two ends. DNA for the CDR3: TGTGCCAGCAGCTCCGACGGGACTTTGGACGAGCAGTACTTC. Encoded protein: CASSSDGTLDEQYF.

The CDR3: CASGSFGGNEKLFF. The CDR3 region has the DNA TGTGCCAGCGGTTCCTTCGGAGGGAATGAAAAACTGTTTTTT. The chain combines TRBV25-1 with TRBJ1-4; D is unclear. This CDR3 has 14 amino acids. V lost 8 bases and J 5 bases, leaving 15 bases between the germline ends. Germline V CDR1 and CDR2: MGHDK, SYGVNS.

This clonotype was counted only a few times. The chain is built from TRBV7-2 and TRBJ1-2; D ambiguous. The V gene's germline CDR1 is SGHTA and CDR2 FQGNSA. The V end lost 3 bases, the J end lost 2 bases, and 1 base lay between the germline ends. The CDR3 contains 11 residues. This CDR3 is CASSFNYGYTF. The CDR3 coding sequence is TGTGCCAGCAGCTTCAACTATGGCTACACCTTC.

This clonotype was detected only once. The rearrangement uses TRBV11-2 and TRBJ1-4; the D gene is possibly TRBD1 (5 bases). CDR1 is SGHAT, CDR2 FQNNGV, per germline. Between the trimmed V and J ends, which lost 5 bases and 12 bases, there was a span of 25 bases. The CDR3 sequence is 16 residues long. The DNA of the CDR3 is TGTGCCAGCAGCCTCACATACAGGAGTGGTGCCGGGGAACTGTTTTTT. Its protein product is CASSLTYRSGAGELFF.

This clonotype has just a few counts. The chain links TRBV28 to TRBJ2-5, with 7 positions matching TRBD2. The CDR3 is made up of 18 amino acids. The germline V gene has CDR1 MDHEN and CDR2 SYDVKM. The V segment lost 2 bases and the J segment 5 bases; nucleotides outside the gene matches: 17. The DNA of the CDR3 is TGTGCCAGCAGTTTACTTATCAGCGGGGCCGGGCTACAGGAGACCCAGTACTTC. Translated, it gives CASSLLISGAGLQETQYF.

As DNA, the CDR3 is TGTGCCAGCAGTTTATGGGGAAGGATTAATGAAAAACTGTTTTTT. Protein product: CASSLWGRINEKLFF. The gene calls are TRBV28 and TRBJ1-4; D gene ambiguous. Trimming took off 0 bases at V and 4 bases at J, with 9 bases between the two ends. In germline, CDR1 is MDHEN, CDR2 SYDVKM. The CDR3 length is 15 residues.

The chain carries TRBV7-3 and TRBJ1-3; the D gene is possibly TRBD1 (5 bases). CDR3 length: 15 amino acids. With 2 bases removed from V and 0 bases from J, the gap between germline ends came to 8 bases. Germline CDR1 SGHTA, CDR2 FQGTGA. Here the CDR3 DNA reads TGTGCCAGCAGCTTAGGGACGGACTCTGGAAACACCATATATTTT. As protein: CASSLGTDSGNTIYF.

The chain carries TRBV4-1 and TRBJ2-7, with D uncertain. Looked up from germline, CDR1 is MGHRA and CDR2 is YSYEKL. The CDR3 consists of 16 residues. Trimming removed 0 bases from V and 0 bases from J, with 12 bases in between. Written as DNA, the CDR3 is TGCGCCAGCAGCCAAGATCTGGTCAGGAGCTCCTACGAGCAGTACTTC. Protein: CASSQDLVRSSYEQYF.

The gene calls are TRBV18 and TRBJ1-1, with 8 bases identical to TRBD1. Germline loops: CDR1 KGHSH, CDR2 LQKENI. The trim removed 3 bases at V and 4 bases at J, leaving 7 bases unmatched. This CDR3 spans 15 amino acids. CDR3 loop: CASSPDLTGVTEAFF. The CDR3 region has the DNA TGTGCCAGCTCACCGGATTTGACAGGGGTCACTGAAGCTTTCTTT.

This chain joins TRBV7-2 and TRBJ1-5, with a tentative D call TRBD1 (6 bases). Germline CDR1 and CDR2: SGHTA and FQGNSA. V was shortened by 2 bases and J by 2 bases, with 10 bases between the two germline ends. CDR3 length equals 15 residues. The CDR3 coding sequence is TGTGCCAGCAGCTTAAGCAGGGGACGCAATCAGCCCCAGCATTTT. Translated: CASSLSRGRNQPQHF. Full variable domain (missing parts from reference TRBV7-2 and TRBJ1-5): GAGVSQSPSNKVTEKGKDVELRCDPISGHTALYWYRQSLGQGLEFLIYFQGNSAPDKSGLPSDRFSAERTGGSVSTLTIQRTQQEDSAVYLCASSLSRGRNQPQHFGDGTRLSIL.

The chain carries TRBV7-8 and TRBJ1-1; D gene ambiguous. The CDR3 is 14 residues long. Trimming removed 10 bases from V and 4 bases from J, with 19 bases in between. Germline V lookup: CDR1 SGHVS, CDR2 FQNEAQ. CDR3 sequence (DNA): TGTGCCACCGTCCAACTTGACTGGAGCACTGAAGCTTTCTTT. This translates into CATVQLDWSTEAFF. The full variable domain, in which reference TRBV7-8 and TRBJ1-1 provide the parts outside the CDR3, is GAGVSQSPRYKVAKRGQDVALRCDPISGHVSLFWYQQALGQGPEFLTYFQNEAQLDKSGLPSDRFFAERPEGSVSTLKIQRTQQEDSAVYLCATVQLDWSTEAFFGQGTRLTVV.

This clonotype was observed a few times. This chain uses TRBV28 with TRBJ2-7; weak D call: TRBD1 (5 bases). Trimming cost V 2 bases and J 6 bases, with 11 bases left between them. The CDR3 loop spans 13 amino acids. Germline CDR1 reads MDHEN; CDR2 reads SYDVKM. CDR3 bases: TGTGCCAGCAGTTTAAGGGGCAGGGCCGAGCAGTACTTC. As protein: CASSLRGRAEQYF.

This clonotype was observed a few times. This sequence joins TRBV7-2 and TRBJ2-7, with D unresolved. Germline V lookup: CDR1 SGHTA, CDR2 FQGNSA. The ends were cut back, 5 bases at V and 2 bases at J, with 10 bases in the middle. There are 13 residues in the CDR3. The CDR3 bases are TGTGCCAGCAGCATCTTTGACGCCTACGAGCAGTACTTC. This encodes CASSIFDAYEQYF.

The chain uses TRBV18 and TRBJ1-1, with D possibly TRBD1 on 5 matching bases. Trimming pared 2 bases from V and 3 bases from J, leaving 19 bases between. This CDR3 comprises 17 residues. Germline CDR1 is KGHSH and CDR2 is LQKENI. The CDR3 DNA reads as TGTGCCAGCTCACCATTGTTAGTTCCCAGGGATGACACTGAAGCTTTCTTT. Protein product: CASSPLLVPRDDTEAFF.

The count of this clonotype is one. V usage is TRBV5-4 and J usage is TRBJ2-1, with 8 bases identical to TRBD1. The V gene's germline CDR1 is SGHNT and CDR2 YYREEE (reference sequence). The CDR3 runs to 15 residues. V shed 4 bases, J shed 5 bases, and the junction held 8 bases outside the gene matches. The DNA for the CDR3 is TGTGCCAGCAGCCTGGAAACAGGGGGTCACAATGAGCAGTTCTTC. This gives the protein CASSLETGGHNEQFF.

V usage is TRBV7-2 and J usage is TRBJ2-7; D ambiguous. The CDR3 loop spans 13 amino acids. Trimming stripped 0 bases from V and 5 bases from J, with 8 bases between. Looked up from germline, CDR1 is SGHTA and CDR2 is FQGNSA. CDR3 protein: CASSLAFGDEQYF. CDR3 nucleotide sequence: TGTGCCAGCAGCTTAGCGTTTGGGGACGAGCAGTACTTC.

This clonotype showed up just a few times. The chain employs TRBV4-3 and TRBJ1-2; the D is unclear. The V end was cut by 0 bases, the J end by 4 bases, with 12 bases between. The length of the CDR3 is 15 residues. Looked up from germline, CDR1 is LGHNA and CDR2 is YSLEER. This chain's CDR3 is CASSQEDAVFYGYTF. CDR3 nucleotide sequence: TGCGCCAGCAGCCAAGAGGACGCCGTTTTCTATGGCTACACCTTC.

This clonotype was seen a handful of times. The rearrangement uses TRBV7-8 and TRBJ2-3; TRBD1 agrees at 10 bases. Looked up from germline, CDR1 is SGHVS and CDR2 is FQNEAQ. V dropped 2 bases and J dropped 4; count of bases not matched to a gene: 12. The CDR3 consists of 18 residues. The CDR3 DNA sequence: TGTGCCAGCAGCTTACCAATGGGGACAGGGGAGAAGGCAGATACGCAGTATTTT. Translating it yields CASSLPMGTGEKADTQYF.